This T cell receptor (beta chain) comes out of a study of blood T cell repertoires in COVID-19. Whole-study context: The United States, Italy and Spain were the sources of the acute and convalescent COVID-19 samples. Sources were T cells, B-cell-depleted T cells, or PBMCs; the material itself was cDNA or gDNA.

Germline lookup yields CDR1 MGHRA and CDR2 YSYEKL. V was clipped by 2 bases and J by 4 bases; unmatched bases: 6. The CDR3 length is 15 residues. Authors' methods: Counts of nucleated cells, estimated from reference gene primer amplification, were obtained. Assay used: immunoSEQ multiplex PCR; TCRdb lists only in-frame clones, some missing. V and J calls and clone size follow that table, whereas D and trimming were derived from the DNA. The sample has hundreds of thousands of clones, around 90% seen once. The sequenced material came from peripheral blood. The source is a man aged 70 or older with acute or convalescent COVID-19. The V gene is TRBV4-1, the J gene TRBJ1-1; 8 positions agree with TRBD1. CDR3 sequence (DNA): TGCGCCAGCAGCCAAATGGGAACAGGGGGCACTGAAGCTTTCTTT. It translates to CASSQMGTGGTEAFF.